This passage covers 21 T cell receptor beta chains from one sample sequenced in a study of blood T cell repertoires in COVID-19. This table comes from immunoSEQ multiplex PCR, and its TCRdb copy is limited to in-frame clones, with some not included. The data hold tens of thousands of clones, with more than 75% observed a single time. Sequencing was performed on peripheral blood. Receptor source: a man aged 40-55 years with COVID-19, enrolled during active disease.

The rearrangement uses TRBV4-1 and TRBJ2-5; TRBD2 agrees at 9 bases. This CDR3 is built from 16 residues. From germline, CDR1 is MGHRA and CDR2 YSYEKL. V lost 4 bases and J lost 1; bases outside the gene matches: 7. Here the CDR3 DNA reads TGCGCCAGCAGCCCTCTGGGCGGGGGGGCCCAAGAGACCCAGTACTTC. Protein sequence: CASSPLGGGAQETQYF.

The rearrangement joins TRBV5-1 to TRBJ2-1; possibly TRBD2 for D (5 bases). Looked up from germline, CDR1 is SGHRS and CDR2 is YFSETQ. The germline V and J ends were trimmed by 0 bases and 1 base, with 8 bases remaining between them. There are 15 residues in the CDR3. CDR3 in DNA: TGCGCCAGCAGCTTGGAGCCGGGGTCCTACAATGAGCAGTTCTTC. This encodes CASSLEPGSYNEQFF.

This clone was seen more than once but under ten times. The rearrangement joins TRBV3-1 (or the pseudogene TRBV3-2) to TRBJ2-2, with a possible D match to TRBD1 (6 bases). Trimming stripped 10 bases from V and 7 bases from J, with 13 bases between. CDR3 length equals 12 residues. Germline V gene lookup returns CDR1 LGHDT and CDR2 YNNKEL (reference sequence). CDR3 loop: CATRRGSGELFF. In nucleotides, the CDR3 is TGTGCCACCCGCAGGGGTAGCGGGGAGCTGTTTTTT.

The chain employs TRBV10-1 and TRBJ1-2, with 12 nucleotides matching TRBD1. This CDR3 contains 12 residues. V shed 6 bases, J shed 10 bases, and the junction held 3 bases outside the gene matches. In germline, CDR1 is WNHNN, CDR2 SYGVQD (reference sequence). The CDR3 loop reads CASSGTGGHYTF. The DNA of the CDR3 is TGCGCCAGCAGCGGGACAGGGGGCCACTACACCTTC.

V and J are TRBV7-3 and TRBJ2-7; TRBD1 is a possible D gene (6 bases). This CDR3 is built from 15 residues. V was clipped by 9 bases and J by 2 bases, with 20 bases between them. Looked up from germline, CDR1 is SGHTA and CDR2 is FQGTGA. DNA of the CDR3: TGTGCCAGTGAAGTACCGGGACAAAATACCTACGAGCAGTACTTC. It specifies CASEVPGQNTYEQYF.

The J gene is TRBJ2-3, the V gene TRBV3-1 (or the pseudogene TRBV3-2), with a tentative D call TRBD2 (5 bases). The V and J ends lost 1 base and 3 bases respectively, with 5 bases between them. CDR3 length: 13 residues. Germline-derived CDR1 and CDR2 are LGHDT and YNNKEL (reference sequence). Here the CDR3 DNA reads TGTGCCAGCAGCCAAGCGGGGACAGATACGCAGTATTTT. As protein: CASSQAGTDTQYF.

The V call is TRBV19, the J call TRBJ1-3, with TRBD1 as a possible D gene (5 bases). Trimming removed 7 bases at V and 4 bases at J, with 11 bases between. The germline V gene has CDR1 LNHDA and CDR2 SQIVND (reference sequence). The length of the CDR3 is 13 residues. This CDR3 is CASITGAGNTIYF. In nucleotides, the CDR3 is TGTGCCAGTATAACAGGTGCCGGAAACACCATATATTTT.

V and J are TRBV5-6 and TRBJ1-4; D gene uncertain. The CDR3 consists of 13 residues. Germline assignment: CDR1 SGHDT and CDR2 YYEEEE. The germline V and J ends were trimmed by 3 bases and 7 bases, with 10 bases remaining between them. The CDR3 reads CASSSGAGEKLFF. The CDR3 DNA reads as TGTGCCAGCAGCTCGGGAGCGGGTGAAAAACTGTTTTTT.

The chain couples TRBV6-5 to TRBJ2-1, with D perhaps TRBD2 (6 bases). Germline assignment: CDR1 MNHEY and CDR2 SVGAGI. Trimming removed 2 bases from V and 8 bases from J, with 10 bases in between. The CDR3 runs to 13 residues. The CDR3 loop reads CASSYLTSHEQFF. CDR3 nucleotides: TGTGCCAGCAGTTACCTGACTAGTCATGAGCAGTTCTTC.

This chain connects TRBV3-1 (or the pseudogene TRBV3-2) to TRBJ2-7, with 8 bases lining up with TRBD2. This CDR3 is 16 amino acids long. From germline, CDR1 is LGHDT and CDR2 YNNKEL (reference sequence). V shed 4 bases, J shed 3 bases, and the junction held 11 bases outside the gene matches. In DNA, the CDR3 is TGTGCCAGCAGCCGCGGACAGCCCGGGACTAGCTACGAGCAGTACTTC. Encoded protein: CASSRGQPGTSYEQYF.

This clone has just one count. The rearrangement links TRBV7-9 to TRBJ2-7; 8 bases map to TRBD1. The ends lost 5 bases at V and 5 bases at J; junction bases unmatched: 11. The CDR3 extends over 15 amino acids. Germline V gives CDR1 SEHNR, CDR2 FQNEAQ (reference sequence). The CDR3 DNA follows: TGTGCCAGCAGCCTCGTCACAGGGGGTGGCCACGAGCAGTACTTC. This gives the protein CASSLVTGGGHEQYF.

The rearrangement uses TRBV6-5 and TRBJ1-4; D unclear. CDR1 is MNHEY and CDR2 is SVGAGI in the germline V gene. Trimming removed 1 base at V and 0 bases at J, with 3 bases between. This CDR3 comprises 14 residues. The CDR3 sequence is CASSYLATNEKLFF. CDR3 nucleotide sequence: TGTGCCAGCAGTTACTTAGCAACTAATGAAAAACTGTTTTTT.

This chain joins TRBV5-4 and TRBJ1-2; the D is unclear. The CDR3 totals 15 residues. Per germline, CDR1 SGHNT and CDR2 YYREEE (reference sequence). V gave up 0 bases and J gave up 3 bases, with 12 bases separating them. The DNA for the CDR3 is TGTGCCAGCAGCTTGGAGCCTACGGTGGACTATGGCTACACCTTC. Its protein is CASSLEPTVDYGYTF.

This clone was detected only once. The chain couples TRBV5-4 to TRBJ1-6; D ambiguous. The CDR3 consists of 14 residues. The V end was cut by 6 bases, the J end by 5 bases, with 12 bases between. Germline V lookup: CDR1 SGHNT, CDR2 YYREEE (reference sequence). CDR3 DNA sequence: TGTGCCAGCAAGCGGGTATCCGATAATTCACCCCTCCACTTT. It translates to CASKRVSDNSPLHF.

The J gene is TRBJ1-2, the V gene TRBV4-2; perhaps TRBD1 as D (5 bases). V was cut by 4 bases and J by 2 bases, with 8 bases left in between. CDR1 and CDR2 from the germline V gene are LGHNA and YNFKEQ. The CDR3 runs 13 residues. The CDR3 sequence is CASSLGVNYGYTF. CDR3 DNA: TGTGCCAGCAGCCTAGGGGTCAACTATGGCTACACCTTC.

The rearrangement joins TRBV2 to TRBJ2-5; D is unclear. Germline lookup yields CDR1 SNHLY and CDR2 FYNNEI. V lost 3 bases and J lost 5, with 13 bases in between. This CDR3 spans 14 amino acids. This chain's CDR3 is CASSEVGAYETQYF. The CDR3, as DNA: TGTGCCAGCAGTGAGGTCGGAGCCTATGAGACCCAGTACTTC.

This chain connects TRBV19 to TRBJ1-1, with D hard to call. V was shortened by 11 bases and J by 0 bases, with 13 bases between the two germline ends. CDR3 length equals 13 residues. Germline CDR1 is LNHDA and CDR2 is SQIVND (reference sequence). As DNA, the CDR3 is TGTGCCTGCAAGACACCGTTGAACACTGAAGCTTTCTTT. This translates into CACKTPLNTEAFF.

The chain recombines TRBV7-2 with TRBJ2-1, with TRBD2 matching 13 bases. V shed 5 bases, J shed 6 bases, and the junction held 4 bases outside the gene matches. Germline V gene lookup returns CDR1 SGHTA and CDR2 FQGNSA. CDR3 length: 15 amino acids. CDR3 in amino acids: CASSIRLAGGNEQFF. The CDR3 DNA reads TGTGCCAGCAGCATTAGACTAGCGGGGGGCAATGAGCAGTTCTTC.

The V and J genes are TRBV19 and TRBJ2-3, with D maybe TRBD1 (6 bases). The CDR3 consists of 14 residues. Trimming pared 10 bases from V and 6 bases from J, leaving 20 bases between. CDR1 and CDR2 from the germline V gene are LNHDA and SQIVND (reference sequence). The CDR3 nucleotides read TGTGCCACTATAGGACAGAAAGGCTTGGATACGCAGTATTTT. Translated, it gives CATIGQKGLDTQYF.

This sequence joins TRBV7-7 and TRBJ1-4, with 8 bases aligning to TRBD1. With 5 bases clipped from V and 4 bases from J, the junction kept 9 bases outside the gene matches. The CDR3 loop spans 16 amino acids. Germline lookup yields CDR1 SSHAT and CDR2 FNYEAQ (reference sequence). The DNA for the CDR3 is TGTGCCAGCAGCCCCGGACAGGGAGTGGGTAATGAAAAACTGTTTTTT. It translates to CASSPGQGVGNEKLFF. Drawing the rest from reference TRBV7-7 and TRBJ1-4, the complete variable domain is GAGVSQSPRYKVTKRGQDVTLRCDPISSHATLYWYQQALGQGPEFLTYFNYEAQPDKSGLPSDRFSAERPEGSISTLTIQRTEQRDSAMYRCASSPGQGVGNEKLFFGSGTQLSVL.

The chain is built from TRBV6-1 and TRBJ2-1; TRBD2 might be the D (6 bases). The CDR3 spans 15 residues. V lost 1 base and J lost 5, with 12 bases in between. Germline-derived CDR1 and CDR2 are MNHNS and SASEGT. This CDR3 reads CASSEVGGPHNEQFF. In DNA, the CDR3 is TGTGCCAGCAGTGAAGTCGGGGGACCCCACAATGAGCAGTTCTTC.